The 19 T cell receptor beta chains given below trace back to one sample, sequenced in a study of T cells in women clearing cervical HPV infection. Sequencing used immunoSEQ multiplex PCR; TCRdb keeps in-frame clones, though not all of them. The data include under 45,000 clones; the top ten clones carry less than 8.5%. Input material: blood buffy coat. The receptors were gathered from a woman between 18 and 75 years old with a cervical HPV16 infection that either progressed to CIN3+ or cleared (not recorded which).

Comments on this clone: The read stops 3 residues short of the end of the CDR3; the missing end is completed from the germline J gene. This chain links TRBV11-1 with TRBJ2-7; possible D gene TRBD2, 5 bases. The CDR3 has 13 amino acids. The germline gives CDR1 SGHAT, CDR2 FQDESV (reference sequence). Trimming pared 5 bases from V and 0 bases from J, leaving 8 bases between. The CDR3 sequence: CASSDGLSYEQYF. CDR3 DNA (partial): TGTGCCAGCAGCGACGGACTCTCCTACGAG.

Details on this clone: Read coverage stops 3 residues before the CDR3 terminus; the germline J gene supplies the remainder. The chain joins TRBV11-2 to TRBJ1-2, with a tentative D call TRBD1 (6 bases). The length of the CDR3 is 13 residues. From germline, CDR1 is SGHAT and CDR2 FQNNGV. Trimming left V 4 bases short and J 7 bases short, with 13 bases between. The chain's CDR3 is CASSSRQASGYTF. The covered CDR3 bases are TGTGCCAGCAGCTCCAGACAGGCTAGTGGC.

For this clone: The sequence runs out 3 residues before the end of the CDR3; the remainder is reconstructed from the germline J gene. This chain uses TRBV20-1 with TRBJ1-2; no clear D gene. Germline V lookup: CDR1 DFQATT, CDR2 SNEGSKA (reference sequence). This CDR3 is 11 amino acids long. The sequenced part of the CDR3 DNA is TGCAGTGCTAGCGACACCAGCGGC. Protein: CSASDTSG. The full CDR3 protein reads CSASDTSGYTF.

As regards this clone: The observed sequence ends 3 residues before the CDR3 terminus, with the missing tail filled in from the germline J gene. The V and J genes are TRBV19 and TRBJ1-1; 8 nucleotides align to TRBD1. J gave up 5 bases and V 6 bases, and 11 bases lay outside the gene matches. Germline lookup yields CDR1 LNHDA and CDR2 SQIVND (reference sequence). This CDR3 contains 15 residues. The CDR3 bases that were read are TGTGCCAGTAGCCTTGGACAGGGCTGGTCGACTGAA. Its protein is CASSLGQGWSTE. The whole CDR3 region reads CASSLGQGWSTEAFF.

Concerning this clone itself: The sequenced fragment ends 3 residues before the CDR3 boundary, so the rest is inferred from the germline J gene. J is TRBJ2-5 and V is TRBV4-1, with 12 bases identical to TRBD1. J was trimmed by 4 bases and V by 5 bases; bases with no gene match: 8. The CDR3 sequence is 16 residues long. Germline V gives CDR1 MGHRA, CDR2 YSYEKL. The sequenced part of the CDR3 DNA is TGCGCCAGCAGCAAGGGACAGGGGGCGTTTAGAGAGACC. Residues: CASSKGQGAFRET. The complete CDR3 reads CASSKGQGAFRETQYF.

CDR3 sequence reads: CASSRTGNIGNIQYF. The part of the CDR3 DNA that was read is TGTGCCAGCAGCCGGACAGGAAATATTGGGAACATT. This chain uses TRBV11-2 with TRBJ2-4; 7 bases are a match to TRBD1. The sequenced fragment ends 3 residues before the CDR3 boundary, so the rest is inferred from the germline J gene. Germline CDR1 and CDR2: SGHAT and FQNNGV. After removal of 5 bases from V and 7 bases from J, the junction contained 11 bases not matched to a gene. The CDR3 extends over 15 amino acids.

To note about this clone: With the read ending 3 residues before the CDR3 end, the germline J gene is used to fill in that end. V is TRBV20-1 and J is TRBJ2-1; D possibly corresponds to TRBD2 (6 bases). This CDR3 is 15 amino acids long. CDR1 is DFQATT, CDR2 SNEGSKA, per germline (reference sequence). V was clipped by 0 bases and J by 4 bases, with 13 bases between them. The CDR3 sequence is CSAREGLLKYNEQFF. CDR3 DNA (partial): TGCAGTGCTAGAGAGGGACTTCTAAAATACAATGAG.

A note on this clone: The read comes to an end 3 residues before the CDR3 does, leaving the germline J gene to fill in the end. Other nucleotide sequences from this sample produce the same CDR3. V is TRBV28 and J is TRBJ2-7; D might be TRBD1 (6 bases). The CDR3 consists of 14 residues. Trimming removed 2 bases at V and 1 base at J, with 9 bases between. Germline loops: CDR1 MDHEN, CDR2 SYDVKM. CDR3 DNA (partial): TGTGCCAGCAGTTTAGACCAGGGGTCCTACGAG. Its translation: CASSLDQGSYE. The whole CDR3 region reads CASSLDQGSYEQYF.

Worth noting for this clone: The CDR3 extends 3 residues past the end of the read, so its final part is completed from the germline J gene. The J gene is TRBJ1-1, the V gene TRBV5-6; TRBD1 matches 10 bases. From germline, CDR1 is SGHDT and CDR2 YYEEEE. The CDR3 length is 13 residues. Here the CDR3 reads CASSSRDRGVAFF. CDR3 bases read: TGTGCCAGCAGCTCCCGGGACAGGGGAGTG.

Of note for this clone: From the germline J gene comes the end of the CDR3, since the read stops 3 residues before it. The rearrangement links TRBV7-6 to TRBJ2-1; tentatively, D is TRBD2 (6 bases). Germline V gene data show CDR1 as SGHVS and CDR2 as FNYEAQ. Deletions cut 3 bases from V and 2 bases from J, with 17 bases between. The CDR3 runs 17 residues. The CDR3 here is CASSFGGKYVPYNEQFF. The covered CDR3 bases are TGTGCCAGCAGCTTTGGGGGGAAGTATGTACCCTACAATGAG.

On this clone itself: The observed sequence ends 3 residues before the CDR3 terminus, with the missing tail filled in from the germline J gene. The chain couples TRBV19 to TRBJ2-5; 8 bases match TRBD2. The CDR3 totals 17 residues. V lost 4 bases and J lost 3; bases outside the gene matches: 13. Germline assignment: CDR1 LNHDA and CDR2 SQIVND (reference sequence). The CDR3 DNA, read in part, is TGTGCCAGTAGTAATAGCCTGAGCGGGAGAGGGGAAGAGACC. It translates to CASSNSLSGRGEET. The whole CDR3 protein reads CASSNSLSGRGEETQYF. The variable domain in full, completed from reference TRBV19 and TRBJ2-5, reads DGGITQSPKYLFRKEGQNVTLSCEQNLNHDAMYWYRQDPGQGLRLIYYSQIVNDFQKGDIAEGYSVSREKKESFPLTVTSAQKNPTAFYLCASSNSLSGRGEETQYFGPGTRLLVL.

Worth noting for this clone: The CDR3 goes on 3 residues after the read ends, and that part is filled in from the germline J gene. This chain links TRBV5-4 with TRBJ2-7, with 8 positions matching TRBD2. The CDR3 has 13 residues. The V segment lost 4 bases and the J segment 4 bases; nucleotides outside the gene matches: 4. Germline loops: CDR1 SGHNT, CDR2 YYREEE (reference sequence). The CDR3 DNA, read in part, is TGTGCCAGCAGCGCCCCGGGGGGGTACGAG. This sequence encodes CASSAPGGYE. The whole CDR3 sequence reads CASSAPGGYEQYF.

With regard to this clone: The read halts 3 residues ahead of the CDR3 end, with the missing end drawn from the germline J gene. This rearrangement joins TRBV20-1 to TRBJ2-5, with TRBD2 matching over 9 bases. CDR1 is DFQATT and CDR2 is SNEGSKA in the germline V gene (reference sequence). V shed 2 bases, J shed 2 bases, and the junction held 3 bases outside the gene matches. The CDR3 loop spans 14 amino acids. The part of the CDR3 DNA that was read is TGCAGTGCTAGACTAGCGGGGCGGCAAGAGACC. Translation gives CSARLAGRQET. The entire CDR3 reads CSARLAGRQETQYF.

In regard to this clone: The read halts 3 residues ahead of the CDR3 end, with the missing end drawn from the germline J gene. The V call is TRBV20-1, the J call TRBJ1-2, with a possible D match to TRBD1 (6 bases). Trimming took off 3 bases at V and 1 base at J, with 24 bases between the two ends. There are 18 residues in the CDR3. Germline V gives CDR1 DFQATT, CDR2 SNEGSKA (reference sequence). This chain's CDR3 is CSARGTDRSPYLNYGYTF. CDR3 DNA (partial): TGCAGTGCTAGGGGAACTGACAGGAGCCCATACCTTAACTATGGC.

Details on this clone: The sequenced fragment ends 3 residues before the CDR3 boundary, so the rest is inferred from the germline J gene. The chain has TRBV5-1 and TRBJ2-3, with 9 bases fitting TRBD2. CDR3 size: 15 residues. J was trimmed by 6 bases and V by 3 bases; bases with no gene match: 8. Germline V CDR1 and CDR2: SGHRS, YFSETQ. The DNA read from the CDR3 is TGCGCCAGCAGCTCCACCGGGACTAGCAAGGATACG. Protein product: CASSSTGTSKDT. The entire CDR3 protein is CASSSTGTSKDTQYF.

This clone counts as medium-sized (0.01 to 0.1%) by frequency. The CDR3 end is not reached by the read, which stops 3 residues before it; the germline J gene fills it in. The chain carries TRBV5-1 and TRBJ1-1; 7 positions agree with TRBD1. Germline V gene sequence: CDR1 SGHRS, CDR2 YFSETQ. The CDR3 totals 9 residues. The part of the CDR3 DNA that was read is TGCGCCAGCGCGGACAGG. Its translation is CASADR. The entire CDR3 sequence reads CASADRAFF.

Worth noting for this clone: Read coverage stops 3 residues before the CDR3 terminus; the germline J gene supplies the remainder. The chain combines TRBV30 with TRBJ1-4; no reliable D call. V was pared by 0 bases and J by 8 bases, with 16 bases between. Germline lookup yields CDR1 GTSNPN and CDR2 SVGIG (reference sequence). The CDR3 is 15 amino acids. The CDR3 region is CAWSVSAGVGEKLFF. The sequenced part of the CDR3 DNA is TGTGCCTGGAGTGTATCTGCGGGCGTAGGGGAAAAA.

Worth noting for this clone: The read ends 3 residues shy of where the CDR3 ends; the end is completed using the germline J gene. This chain links TRBV5-4 with TRBJ2-5; 8 nucleotides agree with TRBD2. This CDR3 is built from 16 residues. V lost 0 bases to trimming and J lost 4 bases; unmatched junction nucleotides: 8. Germline values: CDR1 SGHNT, CDR2 YYREEE (reference sequence). The part of the CDR3 DNA that was read is TGTGCCAGCAGCTTGGCAGCGGGAGCGACGTTAGAGACC. This gives the protein CASSLAAGATLET. The entire CDR3 protein reads CASSLAAGATLETQYF.

As concerns this clone: The CDR3 end lies 3 residues beyond the end of the read and is filled in from the germline J gene. J is TRBJ2-1 and V is TRBV7-8; the match to TRBD1 covers 9 bases. CDR1 is SGHVS, CDR2 FQNEAQ, per germline. The J segment lost 1 base and the V segment lost 4 bases, leaving 2 bases of the junction unmatched. The CDR3 spans 15 residues. CDR3 DNA (partial): TGTGCCAGCAGCTCGGGACAGGGATCCTACAATGAG. It codes for CASSSGQGSYNE. The full CDR3 reads CASSSGQGSYNEQFF.